This T cell receptor beta chain was captured by sequencing in a study of T cell repertoires in cytomegalovirus infection. Study information: The study used recently identified HLA-C-restricted and well-studied HLA-B-restricted CMV epitopes. In public TCR beta signatures, there were indications of both CMV infection and matching HLA type. Study outcomes and limitations: Predominance within the ex vivo response was attributable to HLA-C-restricted CMV-specific TCR beta clonotypes. Cumulated frequencies of public TCR beta families served to identify carriers of CMV plus the relevant HLA.

Remarks on this clonotype: The antigen is unknown.

This CDR3 has 14 residues. V shed 6 bases and J 6 bases; nucleotides not matched to a gene: 8. Germline V gene sequence: CDR1 DFQATT, CDR2 SNEGSKA (reference sequence). TCRdb ran MiXCR on the reads and lists one entry per CDR3 protein. The sample comprises 900,000 to 950,000 distinct CDR3 sequences, roughly 31% of which are singletons, and about 14% rests with the top ten. V usage is TRBV20-1 and J usage is TRBJ2-1; 10 bases align to TRBD2. The material sequenced was cultured CD8+ T cells from PBMCs, taken from culture after CMV antigen stimulation. This receptor was taken from a human donor in good health (CMV status not recorded). Some clones in this sample may be carry-over from other donors' samples. The CDR3 DNA sequence: TGCAGTGCCCCTCTAGCGGGGGTCAGCAATGAGCAGTTCTTC. Translating it yields CSAPLAGVSNEQFF.